This T cell receptor (beta chain) was retrieved from a study of T cell repertoires in cytomegalovirus infection. Overall study findings and caveats: HLA-C-restricted TCR beta clonotypes specific for CMV led the ex vivo response. Cumulative public TCR beta family frequency identified carriers of CMV plus the relevant HLA.

After removal of 1 base from V and 7 bases from J, the junction contained 4 bases not matched to a gene. Germline V gene data show CDR1 as SEHNR and CDR2 as FQNEAQ (reference sequence). The CDR3 is 14 amino acids. TCRdb passed the reads through MiXCR, listing each CDR3 protein once. The sample records about 920,000 distinct CDR3 sequences, approximately 30% being singletons. Regarding this clonotype: Its specificity is unknown.

Specimen: cultured CD8+ T cells from PBMCs, collected from culture after CMV antigen stimulation. The chain recombines TRBV7-9 with TRBJ1-1, with 9 bases that match TRBD1. This receptor was taken from a human donor in good health (CMV status not recorded). Some clones in this sample may be carry-over from other donors' samples. The chain's CDR3 is CASSLGDRELEAFF. CDR3 sequence (DNA): TGTGCCAGCAGCTTAGGGGACAGGGAACTTGAAGCTTTCTTT. Full variable domain (outside the CDR3, taken from reference TRBV7-9 and TRBJ1-1): DTGVSQNPRHKITKRGQNVTFRCDPISEHNRLYWYRQTLGQGPEFLTYFQNEAQLEKSRLLSDRFSAERPKGSFSTLEIQRTEQGDSAMYLCASSLGDRELEAFFGQGTRLTVV.